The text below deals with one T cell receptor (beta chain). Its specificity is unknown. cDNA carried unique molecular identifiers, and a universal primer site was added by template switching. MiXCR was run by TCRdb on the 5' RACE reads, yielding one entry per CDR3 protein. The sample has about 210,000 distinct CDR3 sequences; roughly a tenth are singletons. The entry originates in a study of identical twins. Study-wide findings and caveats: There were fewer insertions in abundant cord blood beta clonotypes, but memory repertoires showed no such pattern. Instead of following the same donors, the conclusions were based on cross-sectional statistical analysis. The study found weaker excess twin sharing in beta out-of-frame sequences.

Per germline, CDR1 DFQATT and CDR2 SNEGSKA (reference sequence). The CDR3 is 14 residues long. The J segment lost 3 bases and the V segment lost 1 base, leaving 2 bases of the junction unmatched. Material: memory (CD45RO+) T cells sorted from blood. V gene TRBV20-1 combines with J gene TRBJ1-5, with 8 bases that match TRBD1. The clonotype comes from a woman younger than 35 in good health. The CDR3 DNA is TGCAGTGCTAGAGCACAGGGGGTCAATCAGCCCCAGCATTTT. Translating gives CSARAQGVNQPQHF.